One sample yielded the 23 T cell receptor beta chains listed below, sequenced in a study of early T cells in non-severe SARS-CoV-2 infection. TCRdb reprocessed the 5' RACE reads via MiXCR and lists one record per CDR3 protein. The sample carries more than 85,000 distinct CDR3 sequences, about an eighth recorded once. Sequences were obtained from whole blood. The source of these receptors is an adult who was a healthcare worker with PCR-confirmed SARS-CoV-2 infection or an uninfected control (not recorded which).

DNA of the CDR3: TGTGCCATCACTCCAGGGGGACTAGCGACGTACGAGCAGTACTTC. This gives the protein CAITPGGLATYEQYF. This chain links TRBV10-3 with TRBJ2-7; 10 bases map to TRBD2. With 7 bases clipped from V and 4 bases from J, the junction kept 10 bases outside the gene matches. Germline V gene lookup returns CDR1 ENHRY and CDR2 SYGVKD. The CDR3 runs to 15 residues.

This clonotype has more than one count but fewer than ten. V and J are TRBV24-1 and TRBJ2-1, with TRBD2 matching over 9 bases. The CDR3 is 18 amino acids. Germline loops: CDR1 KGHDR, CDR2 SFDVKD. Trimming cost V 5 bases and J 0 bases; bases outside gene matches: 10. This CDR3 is CATSAVAGATSSYNEQFF. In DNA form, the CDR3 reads TGTGCCACCAGTGCGGTAGCGGGAGCCACGAGCTCCTACAATGAGCAGTTCTTC.

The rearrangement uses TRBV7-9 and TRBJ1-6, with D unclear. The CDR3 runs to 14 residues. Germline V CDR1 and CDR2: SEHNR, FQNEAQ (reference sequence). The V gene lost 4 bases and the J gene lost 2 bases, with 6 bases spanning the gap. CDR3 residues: CASSSGPYNSPLHF. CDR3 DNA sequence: TGTGCCAGCAGCTCCGGGCCCTATAATTCACCCCTCCACTTT.

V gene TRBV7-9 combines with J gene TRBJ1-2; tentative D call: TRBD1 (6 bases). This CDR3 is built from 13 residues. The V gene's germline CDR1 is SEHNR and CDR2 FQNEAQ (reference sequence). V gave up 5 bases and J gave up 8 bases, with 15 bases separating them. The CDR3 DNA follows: TGTGCCAGCAGCATGCCGGGGGCAACGGGCTACACCTTC. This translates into CASSMPGATGYTF.

The CDR3 bases are TGTGCCAGCAGTTCTTGGACCCTCGGTGATGAGCAGTTCTTC. It yields the protein CASSSWTLGDEQFF. V usage is TRBV12-3 or TRBV12-4 and J usage is TRBJ2-1; D not certain. V gave up 4 bases and J gave up 8 bases, with 15 bases separating them. The CDR3 has 14 residues.

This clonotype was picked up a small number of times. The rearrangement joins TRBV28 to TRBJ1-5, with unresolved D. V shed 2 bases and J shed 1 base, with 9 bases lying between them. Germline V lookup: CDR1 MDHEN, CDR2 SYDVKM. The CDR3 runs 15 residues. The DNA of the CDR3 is TGTGCCAGCAGTTTAGTGGAGGGAAGCAATCAGCCCCAGCATTTT. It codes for CASSLVEGSNQPQHF.

As DNA, the CDR3 is TGTGCCAGCAGAGGACTAGCGGGACGGAATGAGCAGTTCTTC. Protein sequence: CASRGLAGRNEQFF. The V call is TRBV12-3 or TRBV12-4, the J call TRBJ2-1; 12 bases agree with TRBD2. Trimming at V came to 6 bases and at J to 7 bases, leaving 4 bases not matched to a gene. CDR3 length: 14 amino acids.

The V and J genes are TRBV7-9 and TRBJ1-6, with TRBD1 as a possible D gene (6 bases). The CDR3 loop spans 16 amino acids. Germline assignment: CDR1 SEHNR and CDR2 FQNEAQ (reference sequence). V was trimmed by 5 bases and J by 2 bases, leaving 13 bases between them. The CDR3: CASSVIQGAYNSPLHF. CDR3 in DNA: TGTGCCAGCAGCGTTATACAGGGTGCCTATAATTCACCCCTCCACTTT.

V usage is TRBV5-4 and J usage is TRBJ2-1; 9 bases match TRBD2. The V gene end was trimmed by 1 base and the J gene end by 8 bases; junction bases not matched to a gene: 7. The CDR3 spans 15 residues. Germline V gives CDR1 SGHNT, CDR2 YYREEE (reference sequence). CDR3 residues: CASSLYAGGLHEQFF. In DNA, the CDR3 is TGTGCCAGCAGCTTGTATGCGGGAGGGCTGCATGAGCAGTTCTTC.

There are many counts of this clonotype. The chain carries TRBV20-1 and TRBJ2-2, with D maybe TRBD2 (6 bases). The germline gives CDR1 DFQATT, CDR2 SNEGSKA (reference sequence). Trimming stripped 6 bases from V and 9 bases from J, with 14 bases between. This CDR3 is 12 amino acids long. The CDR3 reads CSASKEGRELFF. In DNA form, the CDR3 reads TGCAGTGCCAGTAAGGAGGGCCGGGAGCTGTTTTTT.

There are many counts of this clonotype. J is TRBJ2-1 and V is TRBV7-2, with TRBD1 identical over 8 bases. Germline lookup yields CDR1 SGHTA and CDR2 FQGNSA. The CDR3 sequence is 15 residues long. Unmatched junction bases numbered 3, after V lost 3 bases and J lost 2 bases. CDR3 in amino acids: CASSFGQGAYNEQFF. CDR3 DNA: TGTGCCAGCAGCTTTGGACAGGGAGCCTACAATGAGCAGTTCTTC. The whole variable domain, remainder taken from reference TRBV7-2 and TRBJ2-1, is GAGVSQSPSNKVTEKGKDVELRCDPISGHTALYWYRQSLGQGLEFLIYFQGNSAPDKSGLPSDRFSAERTGGSVSTLTIQRTQQEDSAVYLCASSFGQGAYNEQFFGPGTRLTVL.

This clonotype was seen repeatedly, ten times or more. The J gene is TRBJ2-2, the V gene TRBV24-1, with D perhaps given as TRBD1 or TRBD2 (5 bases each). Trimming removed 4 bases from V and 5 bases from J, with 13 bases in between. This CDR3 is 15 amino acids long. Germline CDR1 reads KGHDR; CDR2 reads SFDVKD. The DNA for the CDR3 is TGTGCCACCAGTGACGAGGGCAGGGAGACCGGGGAGCTGTTTTTT. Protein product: CATSDEGRETGELFF.

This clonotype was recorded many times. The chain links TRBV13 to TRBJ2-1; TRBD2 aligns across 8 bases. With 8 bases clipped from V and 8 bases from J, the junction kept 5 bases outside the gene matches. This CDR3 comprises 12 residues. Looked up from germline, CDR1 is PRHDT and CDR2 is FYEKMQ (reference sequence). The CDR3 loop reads CASREGLHEQFF. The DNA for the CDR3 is TGTGCCAGCCGGGAGGGGTTGCATGAGCAGTTCTTC.

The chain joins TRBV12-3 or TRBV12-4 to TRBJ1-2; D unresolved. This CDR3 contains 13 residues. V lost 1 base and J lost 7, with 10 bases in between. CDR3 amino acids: CASSLGGRLGYTF. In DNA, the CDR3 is TGTGCCAGCAGTTTAGGGGGTCGCCTTGGCTACACCTTC.

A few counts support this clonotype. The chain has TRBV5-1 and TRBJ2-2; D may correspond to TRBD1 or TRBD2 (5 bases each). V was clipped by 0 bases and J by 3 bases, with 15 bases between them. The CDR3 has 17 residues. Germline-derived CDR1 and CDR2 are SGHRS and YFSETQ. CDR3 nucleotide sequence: TGCGCCAGCAGCTTGGCTTCCGGGACGAAATACACCGGGGAGCTGTTTTTT. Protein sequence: CASSLASGTKYTGELFF.

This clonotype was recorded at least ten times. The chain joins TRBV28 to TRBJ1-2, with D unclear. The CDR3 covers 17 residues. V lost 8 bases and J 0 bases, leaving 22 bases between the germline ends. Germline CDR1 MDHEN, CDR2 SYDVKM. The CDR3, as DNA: TGTGCCAGCCTGCCTGGACCGACAACCGGAGCTAACTATGGCTACACCTTC. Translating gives CASLPGPTTGANYGYTF.

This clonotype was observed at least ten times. Here the CDR3 reads CASSFRPDNSPLHF. The CDR3, as DNA: TGTGCCAGCAGCTTCCGGCCCGATAATTCACCCCTCCACTTT. V usage is TRBV2 and J usage is TRBJ1-6; the D is unclear. The germline V gene encodes CDR1 SNHLY and CDR2 FYNNEI. CDR3 length: 14 residues. The V and J ends lost 6 bases and 5 bases respectively, with 11 bases between them. Supplemented by reference TRBV2 and TRBJ1-6, the full variable domain reads EPEVTQTPSHQVTQMGQEVILRCVPISNHLYFYWYRQILGQKVEFLVSFYNNEISEKSEIFDDQFSVERPDGSNFTLKIRSTKLEDSAMYFCASSFRPDNSPLHFGNGTRLTVT.

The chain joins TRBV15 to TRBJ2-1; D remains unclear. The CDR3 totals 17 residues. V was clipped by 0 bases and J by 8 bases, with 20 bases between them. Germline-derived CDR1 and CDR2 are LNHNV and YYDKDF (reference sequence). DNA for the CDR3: TGTGCCACCAGCAGAGACCGGCCGGAGTCTCCTAGGGATGAGCAGTTCTTC. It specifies CATSRDRPESPRDEQFF.

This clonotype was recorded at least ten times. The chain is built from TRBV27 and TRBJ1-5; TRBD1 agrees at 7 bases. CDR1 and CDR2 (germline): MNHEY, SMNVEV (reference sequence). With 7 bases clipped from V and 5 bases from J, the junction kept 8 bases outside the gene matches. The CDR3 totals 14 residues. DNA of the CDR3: TGTGCCAGCAACGACAGGGCAAGCGATCAGCCCCAGCATTTT. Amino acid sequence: CASNDRASDQPQHF.

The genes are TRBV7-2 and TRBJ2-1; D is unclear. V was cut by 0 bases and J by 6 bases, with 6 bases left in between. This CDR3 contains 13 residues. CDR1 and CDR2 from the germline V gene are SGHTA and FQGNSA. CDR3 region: CASSLAVGNEQFF. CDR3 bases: TGTGCCAGCAGCTTAGCGGTAGGCAATGAGCAGTTCTTC.

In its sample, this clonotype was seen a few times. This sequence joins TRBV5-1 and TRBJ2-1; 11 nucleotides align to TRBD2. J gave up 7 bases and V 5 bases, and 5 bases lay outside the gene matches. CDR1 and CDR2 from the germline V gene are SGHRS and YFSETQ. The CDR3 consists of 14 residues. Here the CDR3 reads CASRRLAGSNEQFF. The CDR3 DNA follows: TGCGCCAGCAGGAGACTAGCGGGAAGTAATGAGCAGTTCTTC.

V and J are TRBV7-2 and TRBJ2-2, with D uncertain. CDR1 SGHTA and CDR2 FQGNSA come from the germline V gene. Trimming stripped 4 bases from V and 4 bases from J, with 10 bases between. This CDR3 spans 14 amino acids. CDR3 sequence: CASSSRTVTGELFF. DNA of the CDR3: TGTGCCAGCAGCTCTCGGACCGTCACCGGGGAGCTGTTTTTT.

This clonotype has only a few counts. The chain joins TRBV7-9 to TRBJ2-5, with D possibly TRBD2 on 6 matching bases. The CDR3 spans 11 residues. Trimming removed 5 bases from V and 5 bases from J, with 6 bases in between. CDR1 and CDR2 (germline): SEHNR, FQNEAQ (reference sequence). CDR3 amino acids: CASSGGETQYF. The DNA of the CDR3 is TGTGCCAGCAGCGGAGGGGAGACCCAGTACTTC.